These T cell receptor beta chains were read from a single sample in a study of blood T cells in healthy people across ages. TCRdb redid the calling of the 5' RACE reads with MiXCR, one entry per CDR3 protein. This sample yields roughly 700,000 distinct CDR3 sequences, of which approximately 49% are seen a single time; 30% to 40% belongs to the top ten. The specimen sequenced was blood. These receptors originate from a woman in her sixties or seventies in good health. CDR3s include the opening cysteine and the closing phenylalanine or tryptophan. A D gene is named only where the DNA matches it firmly. Expanded clones are given a class, and other clones once, few, many or no size at all.

CDR3 protein	CDR3 DNA	D gene	clone size	V gene	J gene
CASSKGGRYNEQFF	TGTGCCAGCAGCAAAGGGGGCAGGTACAATGAGCAGTTCTTC	TRBD1	.	TRBV28	TRBJ2-1
CASSEWGLGQETQYF	TGTGCCAGCAGTGAATGGGGGCTAGGCCAAGAGACCCAGTACTTC	.	.	TRBV2	TRBJ2-5
CAIRRVNTEAFF	TGTGCCATCAGAAGGGTGAACACTGAAGCTTTCTTT	.	once	TRBV10-3	TRBJ1-1
CASSLGPGTGTHNEQYF	TGTGCCAGCAGCTTGGGTCCCGGGACAGGGACCCACAATGAGCAGTACTTC	TRBD1	.	TRBV7-6	TRBJ2-7
CSARDRDSPFEQYF	TGCAGTGCTAGAGATCGGGACTCCCCCTTCGAGCAGTACTTC	.	.	TRBV20-1	TRBJ2-7
CASSSGAGSYEQYF	TGTGCCAGCAGCTCCGGCGCGGGGAGCTACGAGCAGTACTTC	.	few	TRBV7-9	TRBJ2-7
CASSQAPELDADTQYF	TGCGCCAGCAGCCAAGCTCCGGAACTAGATGCAGATACGCAGTATTTT	.	.	TRBV4-3	TRBJ2-3
CASSFGQGGNYGYTF	TGCGCCAGCAGCTTCGGACAGGGCGGTAACTATGGCTACACCTTC	TRBD1	.	TRBV5-1	TRBJ1-2
CASSERAGTQYF	TGTGCCAGCAGTGAAAGAGCGGGGACCCAGTACTTC	.	.	TRBV2	TRBJ2-5
CASSPDVSQGRNEQFF	TGCGCCAGCAGCCCAGACGTGTCCCAGGGACGAAATGAGCAGTTCTTC	.	few	TRBV4-3	TRBJ2-1
CATSREPGGDPNSYEQYF	TGTGCCACCAGCAGAGAGCCAGGGGGCGATCCAAATTCCTACGAGCAGTACTTC	TRBD1	.	TRBV15	TRBJ2-7
CASSFSAETQYF	TGTGCCAGCAGCTTTTCGGCTGAGACCCAGTACTTC	.	.	TRBV7-9	TRBJ2-5
CASSQDLYGRQFF	TGTGCCAGCAGCCAAGATCTTTACGGGAGGCAGTTCTTC	.	.	TRBV3-1	TRBJ2-1
CSARVQNQETQYF	TGCAGTGCTAGAGTTCAGAACCAAGAGACCCAGTACTTC	.	.	TRBV20-1	TRBJ2-5
CSADPLTGDTGYTF	TGCAGCGCTGACCCCCTGACAGGGGATACGGGCTACACCTTC	TRBD1	few	TRBV29-1	TRBJ1-2
CSAQTGGTEAFF	TGCAGTGCTCAAACAGGGGGCACTGAAGCTTTCTTT	TRBD1	.	TRBV20-1	TRBJ1-1
CSATPMREQYF	TGCAGTGCTACACCCATGCGCGAGCAGTACTTC	.	few	TRBV20-1	TRBJ2-7
CASSLEGYGANSNQPQHF	TGTGCCAGCAGTTTAGAGGGTTACGGAGCGAATAGCAATCAGCCCCAGCATTTT	.	.	TRBV27	TRBJ1-5
CAGNSDRGETQYF	TGTGCCGGTAATTCGGACAGGGGAGAGACCCAGTACTTC	TRBD1	.	TRBV25-1	TRBJ2-5
CAISESGTPKDGYTF	TGTGCCATCAGTGAGAGCGGGACACCCAAGGATGGCTACACCTTC	.	many	TRBV10-3	TRBJ1-2
CASSFQENTEAFF	TGTGCCAGCAGCTTCCAGGAGAACACTGAAGCTTTCTTT	.	many	TRBV5-1	TRBJ1-1
CASSQRQGTGNTEAFF	TGTGCCAGCAGTCAACGACAGGGAACGGGGAACACTGAAGCTTTCTTT	TRBD1	few	TRBV6-2/TRBV6-3	TRBJ1-1
CASSHGTEGSEQYF	TGCGCCAGCTCCCACGGGACAGAGGGGTCGGAGCAGTACTTC	TRBD1	.	TRBV5-1	TRBJ2-7
CASSLPGRSNTGELFF	TGTGCCAGTAGTCTTCCGGGACGATCGAACACCGGGGAGCTGTTTTTT	.	.	TRBV19	TRBJ2-2
CASSVTVANTEAFF	TGTGCCAGCAGCGTAACGGTGGCGAACACTGAAGCTTTCTTT	.	.	TRBV9	TRBJ1-1
CASGSSYNEQFF	TGTGCCAGCGGGAGTTCCTACAATGAGCAGTTCTTC	.	many	TRBV6-1	TRBJ2-1
CRAGITDTQYF	TGCAGGGCCGGGATTACAGATACGCAGTATTTT	.	once	TRBV20-1	TRBJ2-3
CASMGGLAGYEQYF	TGTGCCAGCATGGGGGGACTAGCGGGCTACGAGCAGTACTTC	TRBD2	.	TRBV12-3/TRBV12-4	TRBJ2-7
CSVAGGTVEGEQYF	TGCAGCGTTGCGGGAGGGACTGTAGAAGGGGAGCAGTACTTC	TRBD2	.	TRBV29-1	TRBJ2-7
CSAYRASNEQFF	TGCAGTGCTTACCGGGCTTCCAATGAGCAGTTCTTC	.	.	TRBV20-1	TRBJ2-1
CASSLGGQSYNSPLHF	TGCGCCAGCAGCTTGGGTGGACAGTCCTATAATTCACCCCTCCACTTT	.	.	TRBV5-1	TRBJ1-6
CASSQDTNEHFF	TGTGCCAGCAGCCAAGATACAAATGAGCACTTCTTC	.	.	TRBV14	TRBJ2-1
CASRGTLDQPQHF	TGTGCCAGCAGAGGGACCTTGGATCAGCCCCAGCATTTT	.	few	TRBV27	TRBJ1-5
CASSYTPLNTEAFF	TGTGCCAGCAGTTACACACCCCTGAACACTGAAGCTTTCTTT	.	.	TRBV6-5	TRBJ1-1
CTSSQGNWDPYGYTF	TGCACCAGCAGCCAAGGAAATTGGGACCCCTATGGCTACACCTTC	.	.	TRBV4-1	TRBJ1-2
CASSKTREVYNEQFF	TGTGCCAGCAGCAAAACTAGGGAGGTGTACAATGAGCAGTTCTTC	.	.	TRBV12-3/TRBV12-4	TRBJ2-1
CASSRDRGSTFF	TGTGCCAGCAGTAGGGACAGGGGGAGTACGTTCTTC	TRBD1	.	TRBV6-2/TRBV6-3	TRBJ2-1
CASSWYSGVTDTQYF	TGTGCCAGCAGTTGGTATTCGGGTGTGACAGATACGCAGTATTTT	.	.	TRBV12-3/TRBV12-4	TRBJ2-3
CASSFMVGGQFF	TGTGCCAGCAGTTTTATGGTCGGGGGGCAGTTCTTC	.	.	TRBV28	TRBJ2-1
CSGSVGRTSYEQYF	TGCAGCGGGTCGGTAGGACGGACATCCTACGAGCAGTACTTC	.	few	TRBV29-1	TRBJ2-7
CASSEVYWRQDSTSTDTQYF	TGTGCCAGCAGTGAAGTCTACTGGAGACAGGACTCAACTAGCACAGATACGCAGTATTTT	.	.	TRBV2	TRBJ2-3
CASNTAGGHYNEQFF	TGTGCCAGCAACACAGCGGGAGGCCATTACAATGAGCAGTTCTTC	TRBD2	.	TRBV27	TRBJ2-1